The rows below give T cell receptor beta chains drawn from one sample of a study of OX40 agonist ivuxolimab in advanced cancers. Assay: immunoSEQ multiplex PCR; the TCRdb copy retains only in-frame clones and omits some. Among 30,000 to 40,000 clones, approximately 89% were seen once, and the ten largest hold more than 30%. Sample: CD4+ or CD8+ T cells sorted from blood, taken in a trial of the OX40 agonist ivuxolimab. These receptors all come from an adult with an advanced solid tumor such as melanoma, head and neck, liver or kidney cancer. CDR3s include the opening cysteine and the closing phenylalanine or tryptophan. Each record gives: clone size, V gene, D gene, CDR3 length, J gene, CDR3 protein, CDR3 DNA. A D gene is named only where the DNA matches it firmly. Not all rows give a size; the values are once, few, many and, for expanded clones, a class.

.	TRBV7-2	.	15	TRBJ1-5	CASSGRGESNQPQHF	TGTGCCAGCAGCGGAAGGGGGGAGTCTAATCAGCCCCAGCATTTT
.	TRBV7-9	TRBD1	14	TRBJ1-3	CASSQDRAGNTIYF	TGTGCCAGCAGCCAGGACAGGGCTGGAAACACCATATATTTT
.	TRBV28	.	14	TRBJ1-6	CASSHRVSGSPLHF	TGTGCCAGCAGCCACAGGGTTAGTGGTTCACCCCTCCACTTT
.	TRBV19	TRBD2	18	TRBJ2-3	CASSDASVVLAYTDTQYF	TGTGCCAGTAGTGATGCCAGCGTCGTACTAGCGTACACAGATACGCAGTATTTT
few	TRBV25-1	.	16	TRBJ1-6	CASSESAGALYSPLHF	TGTGCCAGCAGTGAATCGGCAGGGGCCCTATATTCACCCCTCCACTTT
once	TRBV9	TRBD1	16	TRBJ1-1	CASSESPGTENTEAFF	TGTGCCAGCAGCGAAAGTCCCGGGACAGAGAACACTGAAGCTTTCTTT
.	TRBV7-9	.	13	TRBJ1-5	CAVEGGGNQPQHF	TGTGCCGTAGAGGGTGGGGGCAATCAGCCCCAGCATTTT
.	TRBV28	TRBD2	15	TRBJ2-1	CASSLPRTSGNEQFF	TGTGCCAGCAGTTTACCCCGGACTAGCGGCAATGAGCAGTTCTTC
.	TRBV14	.	14	TRBJ2-7	CASSQERGFWEQYF	TGTGCCAGCAGCCAAGAACGGGGGTTTTGGGAGCAGTACTTC
once	TRBV6-1	TRBD2	17	TRBJ2-3	CASSDAIAGAAADTQYF	TGTGCCAGCAGTGACGCCATAGCGGGGGCGGCAGCAGATACGCAGTATTTT
.	TRBV7-6	TRBD1	15	TRBJ2-7	CASSLALQGAYEQYF	TGTGCCAGCAGCTTAGCGCTCCAGGGGGCCTACGAGCAGTACTTC
.	TRBV5-6	.	14	TRBJ1-2	CASSLDGLRYGYTF	TGTGCCAGCAGCTTGGATGGGCTGAGGTATGGCTACACCTTC
.	TRBV5-4	.	13	TRBJ2-7	CASSLLGAYEQYF	TGTGCCAGCAGCTTACTGGGGGCCTACGAGCAGTACTTC
.	TRBV19	.	13	TRBJ1-1	CASMSLKYTEAFF	TGTGCCAGTATGTCTCTTAAGTACACTGAAGCTTTCTTT
.	TRBV7-2	.	15	TRBJ2-7	CASSLGLGGLYEQYF	TGTGCCAGCAGCTTAGGATTGGGCGGCCTCTACGAGCAGTACTTC
.	TRBV5-6	.	13	TRBJ1-1	CASSPAQGAEAFF	TGTGCCAGCAGCCCGGCTCAAGGGGCTGAAGCTTTCTTT
.	TRBV2	TRBD1	14	TRBJ2-3	CASRGQGWTDTQYF	TGTGCCAGCCGGGGACAGGGCTGGACAGATACGCAGTATTTT
.	TRBV7-9	.	14	TRBJ2-2	CASSLSTFTGELFF	TGTGCCAGCAGCTTAAGTACTTTCACCGGGGAGCTGTTTTTT
.	TRBV2	TRBD2	19	TRBJ2-5	CASPPLPGLAGVDRETQYF	TGTGCCAGCCCCCCACTGCCGGGACTAGCGGGGGTGGATCGAGAGACCCAGTACTTC
.	TRBV10-3	TRBD1	15	TRBJ2-7	CAISDGDRVPHEQYF	TGTGCCATCAGTGATGGGGACAGGGTTCCCCACGAGCAGTACTTC
.	TRBV6-5	TRBD2	15	TRBJ2-5	CASSPSGGTQETQYF	TGTGCCAGCAGTCCTAGCGGGGGGACCCAAGAGACCCAGTACTTC
.	TRBV10-3	TRBD1	15	TRBJ2-5	CAISPRDRVQETQYF	TGTGCCATCAGCCCCAGGGACAGGGTTCAAGAGACCCAGTACTTC